Listed below are T cell receptor beta chains from one sample, sequenced in a study of shared clonotypes between healthy human individuals. Assay: immunoSEQ multiplex PCR; the TCRdb copy retains only in-frame clones and omits some. The table shows roughly 110,000 clones, with under 70% occurring only once. Sequencing was done on a sample of memory CD8+ T cells sorted from blood. The receptor set was obtained from a woman aged 25 to 45 in good health. Both conserved end residues are part of each CDR3. D genes are given only for firm matches. Rows may omit the clone size; those that give it use once, few, many or a size class.

TRBJ2-2,TRBV7-6,.,.,CASSSSPWPRAGELFF,TGTGCCAGCAGCTCCTCCCCCTGGCCCCGGGCCGGGGAGCTGTTTTTT
TRBJ1-2,TRBV7-6,.,.,CASSLGSGYYTF,TGTGCCAGCAGCTTAGGGTCAGGTTACTACACCTTC
TRBJ2-2,TRBV6-4,few,TRBD1,CASSDSGYPGQGFGTGELFF,TGTGCCAGCAGTGACTCGGGTTATCCGGGACAGGGCTTCGGCACCGGGGAGCTGTTTTTT
TRBJ1-2,TRBV7-6,.,TRBD1,CASSLGALDRGYVNYGYTF,TGTGCCAGCAGCTTAGGCGCGCTGGACAGGGGTTACGTGAACTATGGCTACACCTTC
TRBJ2-1,TRBV4-1,.,.,CASSQGINEQFF,TGCGCCAGCAGCCAAGGGATCAATGAGCAGTTCTTC
TRBJ1-1,TRBV2,few,.,CASSVGEAFF,TGTGCCAGCAGTGTAGGGGAGGCTTTCTTT
TRBJ2-3,TRBV6-5,.,TRBD2,CASLKTSGSYDTQYF,TGTGCCAGCTTGAAAACTAGCGGGAGTTATGATACGCAGTATTTT
TRBJ2-7,TRBV6-1,.,TRBD1,CASSEEGQGSYEQYF,TGTGCCAGCAGTGAAGAGGGACAGGGATCCTACGAGCAGTACTTC
TRBJ1-4,TRBV28,.,.,CASSLRQFIGEKLFF,TGTGCCAGCAGCCTGCGACAGTTTATAGGCGAAAAACTGTTTTTT
TRBJ2-1,TRBV4-1,.,TRBD2,CASSQSGLAGANEQFF,TGCGCCAGCAGCCAAAGCGGACTAGCGGGAGCTAATGAGCAGTTCTTC
TRBJ1-1,TRBV5-1,.,.,CASSGGTVNTEAFF,TGCGCCAGCAGCGGTGGGACTGTGAACACTGAAGCTTTCTTT
TRBJ2-7,TRBV4-2,.,.,CASSPQGISTYEQYF,TGTGCCAGCAGCCCTCAGGGGATATCAACCTACGAGCAGTACTTC
TRBJ2-7,TRBV25-1,many,.,CASSGHTHYEQYF,TGTGCCAGCAGTGGGCACACCCACTACGAGCAGTACTTC
TRBJ2-3,TRBV27,.,TRBD1,CASSLWGGQGTTDTQYF,TGTGCCAGCAGTCTTTGGGGTGGACAGGGAACCACAGATACGCAGTATTTT
TRBJ2-7,TRBV7-8,.,.,CASSSRWGGHEQYF,TGTGCCAGCAGCTCCCGGTGGGGCGGTCACGAGCAGTACTTC
TRBJ1-1,TRBV11-1,.,.,CASSRWAGGTEAFF,TGTGCCAGCAGCCGATGGGCCGGGGGCACTGAAGCTTTCTTT
TRBJ1-1,TRBV6-6,.,.,CASSYSVGRDEAFF,TGTGCCAGCAGTTACTCGGTCGGACGGGATGAAGCTTTCTTT
TRBJ1-2,TRBV29-1,.,.,CSVEGGGGGYTF,TGCAGCGTTGAGGGAGGGGGTGGTGGCTACACCTTC
TRBJ2-7,TRBV7-8,.,TRBD1,CASSSDRVVDREQYF,TGTGCCAGCAGCTCGGACAGGGTGGTTGATCGCGAGCAGTACTTC
TRBJ2-7,TRBV10-2,.,.,CASSDLYEQYF,TGCGCCAGCAGTGACCTCTACGAGCAGTACTTC
TRBJ2-6,TRBV10-3,.,.,CAISESGLYFLSGANVLTF,TGTGCCATCAGTGAGTCAGGCCTCTACTTCCTCTCTGGGGCCAACGTCCTGACTTTC
TRBJ2-4,TRBV10-2,many,TRBD2,CASSEWAGGYVLAKNIQYF,TGCGCCAGCAGTGAGTGGGCGGGAGGGTACGTCTTGGCCAAAAACATTCAGTACTTC
TRBJ1-4,TRBV11-3,once,.,CASSETGLQLFF,TGTGCCAGCAGCGAGACAGGTTTACAACTGTTTTTT
TRBJ2-1,TRBV19,few,.,CASRLVPTLNNEQFF,TGTGCCAGTAGGCTGGTGCCCACCTTGAACAATGAGCAGTTCTTC
TRBJ2-2,TRBV28,.,.,CASSLARTNTGELFF,TGTGCCAGCAGTTTAGCGCGGACCAACACCGGGGAGCTGTTTTTT
TRBJ2-3,TRBV9,.,TRBD2,CASATSGRTDTQYF,TGTGCCAGCGCCACTAGCGGGAGAACAGATACGCAGTATTTT
TRBJ2-2,TRBV29-1,medium-sized,TRBD2,CSASGGNTGELFF,TGCAGCGCTAGCGGTGGGAACACCGGGGAGCTGTTTTTT
TRBJ2-1,TRBV16,.,.,CASSQTLDWGEQFF,TGTGCCAGCAGCCAAACCCTTGACTGGGGTGAGCAGTTCTTC
TRBJ1-1,TRBV30,.,.,CACNTVLMGEAFF,TGTGCCTGTAATACAGTCCTGATGGGTGAAGCTTTCTTT
TRBJ1-2,TRBV27,.,.,CASSLTALAGRGYTF,TGTGCCAGCAGCCTAACGGCGTTGGCAGGTAGGGGCTACACCTTC
TRBJ1-6,TRBV14,.,.,CASSQDFWGVYSPLHF,TGTGCCAGCAGCCAAGATTTCTGGGGAGTCTATTCACCCCTCCACTTT
TRBJ1-6,TRBV25-1,few,TRBD1,CASGGQGVDSPLHF,TGTGCCAGCGGTGGACAGGGGGTGGATTCACCCCTCCACTTT
TRBJ1-2,TRBV7-9,many,.,CASSSGLGQYGYTF,TGTGCCAGCAGCTCTGGATTGGGGCAGTATGGCTACACCTTC
TRBJ1-1,TRBV6-5,once,TRBD1,CASSPLDRASRAFF,TGTGCCAGCAGTCCCCTCGACAGGGCCAGTAGAGCTTTCTTT
TRBJ2-1,TRBV7-3,once,.,CASSLRVGSSYNEQFF,TGTGCCAGCAGCTTAAGGGTCGGGAGCTCCTACAATGAGCAGTTCTTC
TRBJ2-2,TRBV7-3,.,TRBD1,CASSSKGQGVTGELFF,TGTGCCAGCAGCTCGAAGGGACAGGGGGTCACCGGGGAGCTGTTTTTT